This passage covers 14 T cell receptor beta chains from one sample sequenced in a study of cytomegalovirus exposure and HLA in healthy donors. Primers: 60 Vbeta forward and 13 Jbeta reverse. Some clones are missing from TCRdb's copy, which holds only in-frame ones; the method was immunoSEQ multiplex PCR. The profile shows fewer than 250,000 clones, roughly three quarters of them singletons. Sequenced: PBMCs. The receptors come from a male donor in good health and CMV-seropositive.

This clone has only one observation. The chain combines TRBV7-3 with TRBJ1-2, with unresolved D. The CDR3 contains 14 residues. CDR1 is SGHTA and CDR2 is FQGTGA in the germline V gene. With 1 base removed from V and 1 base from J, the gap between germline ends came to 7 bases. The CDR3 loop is CASSLNRVNYGYTF. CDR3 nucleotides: TGTGCCAGCAGCTTAAATCGCGTTAACTATGGCTACACCTTC.

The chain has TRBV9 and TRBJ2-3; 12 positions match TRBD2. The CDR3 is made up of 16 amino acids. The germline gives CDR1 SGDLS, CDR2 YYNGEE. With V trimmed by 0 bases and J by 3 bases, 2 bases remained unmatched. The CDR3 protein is CASSVETSGGTDTQYF. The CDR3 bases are TGTGCCAGCAGCGTAGAGACTAGCGGGGGTACAGATACGCAGTATTTT.

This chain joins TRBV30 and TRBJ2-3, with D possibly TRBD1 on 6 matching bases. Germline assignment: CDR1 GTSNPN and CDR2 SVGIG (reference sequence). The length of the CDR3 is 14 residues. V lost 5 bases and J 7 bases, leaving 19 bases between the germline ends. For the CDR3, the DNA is TGTGCCTGGGTGGACGGGGCAGGGGTGAATACGCAGTATTTT. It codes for CAWVDGAGVNTQYF.

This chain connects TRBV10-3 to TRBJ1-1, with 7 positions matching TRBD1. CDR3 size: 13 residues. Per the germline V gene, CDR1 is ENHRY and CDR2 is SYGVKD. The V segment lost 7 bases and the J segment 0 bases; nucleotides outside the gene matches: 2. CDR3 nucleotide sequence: TGTGCCATCACTGGGACAGTGAACACTGAAGCTTTCTTT. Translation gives CAITGTVNTEAFF.

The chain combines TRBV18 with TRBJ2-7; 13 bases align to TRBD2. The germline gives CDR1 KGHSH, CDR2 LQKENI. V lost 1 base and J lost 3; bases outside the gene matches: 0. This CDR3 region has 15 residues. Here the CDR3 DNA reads TGTGCCAGCTCACCACGGACTAGCGGGAGCTACGAGCAGTACTTC. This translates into CASSPRTSGSYEQYF.

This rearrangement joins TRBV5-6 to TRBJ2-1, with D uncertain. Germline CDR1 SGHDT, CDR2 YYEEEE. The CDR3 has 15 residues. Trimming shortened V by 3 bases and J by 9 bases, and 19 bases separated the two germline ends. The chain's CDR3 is CASSSRGSRLAEQFF. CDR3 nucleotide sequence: TGTGCCAGCAGCTCTAGAGGTTCGAGGCTCGCTGAGCAGTTCTTC.

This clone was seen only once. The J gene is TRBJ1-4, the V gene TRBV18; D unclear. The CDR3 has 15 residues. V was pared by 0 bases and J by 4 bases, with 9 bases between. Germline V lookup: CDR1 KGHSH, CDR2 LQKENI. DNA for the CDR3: TGTGCCAGCTCACCACCGGCCAGATATAATGAAAAACTGTTTTTT. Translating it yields CASSPPARYNEKLFF. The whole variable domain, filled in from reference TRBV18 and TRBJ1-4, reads NAGVMQNPRHLVRRRGQEARLRCSPMKGHSHVYWYRQLPEEGLKFMVYLQKENIIDESGMPKERFSAEFPKEGPSILRIQQVVRGDSAAYFCASSPPARYNEKLFFGSGTQLSVL.

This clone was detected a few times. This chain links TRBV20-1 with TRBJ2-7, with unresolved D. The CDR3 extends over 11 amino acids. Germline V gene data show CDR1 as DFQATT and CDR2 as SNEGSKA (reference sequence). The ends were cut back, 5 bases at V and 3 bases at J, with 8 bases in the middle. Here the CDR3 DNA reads TGCAGTGCTGTAAACAGCTACGAGCAGTACTTC. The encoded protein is CSAVNSYEQYF.

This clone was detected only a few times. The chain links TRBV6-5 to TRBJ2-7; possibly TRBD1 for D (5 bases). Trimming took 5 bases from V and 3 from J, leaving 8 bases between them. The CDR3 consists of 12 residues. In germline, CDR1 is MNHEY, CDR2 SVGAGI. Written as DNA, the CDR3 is TGTGCCAGCAGTGGACACGTCTACGAGCAGTACTTC. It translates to CASSGHVYEQYF.

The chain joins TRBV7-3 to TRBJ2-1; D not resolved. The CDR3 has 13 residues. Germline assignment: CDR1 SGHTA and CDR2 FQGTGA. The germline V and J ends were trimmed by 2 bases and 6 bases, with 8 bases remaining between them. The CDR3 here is CASSLHRRNEQFF. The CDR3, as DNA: TGTGCCAGCAGCTTACACAGACGCAATGAGCAGTTCTTC. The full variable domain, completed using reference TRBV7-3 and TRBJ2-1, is GAGVSQTPSNKVTEKGKYVELRCDPISGHTALYWYRQSLGQGPEFLIYFQGTGAADDSGLPNDRFFAVRPEGSVSTLKIQRTERGDSAVYLCASSLHRRNEQFFGPGTRLTVL.

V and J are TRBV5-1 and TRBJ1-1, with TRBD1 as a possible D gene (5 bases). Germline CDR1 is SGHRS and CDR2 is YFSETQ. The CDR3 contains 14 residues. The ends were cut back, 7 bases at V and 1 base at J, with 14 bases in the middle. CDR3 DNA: TGCGCCAGCGCGAAACAGGAAGGGAACACTGAAGCTTTCTTT. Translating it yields CASAKQEGNTEAFF.

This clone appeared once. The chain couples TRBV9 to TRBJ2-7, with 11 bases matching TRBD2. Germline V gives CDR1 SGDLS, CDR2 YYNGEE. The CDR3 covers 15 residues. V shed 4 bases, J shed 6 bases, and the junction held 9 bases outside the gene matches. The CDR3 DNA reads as TGTGCCAGCAGCTTCTCAGGGACTAGCGGAGGCGAGCAGTACTTC. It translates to CASSFSGTSGGEQYF.

The CDR3 is CASSQEPQSSTDTQYF. Written as DNA, the CDR3 is TGCGCCAGCAGCCAAGAACCTCAGTCTAGCACAGATACGCAGTATTTT. This chain uses TRBV4-1 with TRBJ2-3; D is undetermined. Germline lookup yields CDR1 MGHRA and CDR2 YSYEKL. V was cut by 0 bases and J by 0 bases, with 10 bases left in between. The CDR3 spans 16 residues.

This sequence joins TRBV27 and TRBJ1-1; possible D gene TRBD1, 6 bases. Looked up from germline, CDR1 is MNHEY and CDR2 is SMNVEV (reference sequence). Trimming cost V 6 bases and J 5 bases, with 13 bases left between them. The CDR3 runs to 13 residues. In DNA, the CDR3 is TGTGCCAGCAGACCGAACAGGGAGACTGAAGCTTTCTTT. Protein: CASRPNRETEAFF.